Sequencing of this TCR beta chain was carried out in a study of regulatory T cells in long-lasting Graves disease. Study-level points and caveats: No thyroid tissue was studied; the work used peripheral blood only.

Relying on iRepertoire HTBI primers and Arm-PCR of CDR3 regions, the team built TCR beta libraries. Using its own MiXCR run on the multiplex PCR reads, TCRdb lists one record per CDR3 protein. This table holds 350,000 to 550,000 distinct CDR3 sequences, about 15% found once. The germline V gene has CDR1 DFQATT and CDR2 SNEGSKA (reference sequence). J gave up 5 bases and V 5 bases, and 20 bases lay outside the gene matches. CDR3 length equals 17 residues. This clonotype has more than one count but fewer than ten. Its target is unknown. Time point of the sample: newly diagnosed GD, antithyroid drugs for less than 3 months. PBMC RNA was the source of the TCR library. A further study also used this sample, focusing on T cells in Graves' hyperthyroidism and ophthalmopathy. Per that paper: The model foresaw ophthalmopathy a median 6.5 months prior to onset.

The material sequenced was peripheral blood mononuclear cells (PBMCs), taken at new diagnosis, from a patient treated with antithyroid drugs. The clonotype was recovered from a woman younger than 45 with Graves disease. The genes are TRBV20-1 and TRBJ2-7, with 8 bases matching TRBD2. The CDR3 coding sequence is TGCAGTGCTTCGTCGGCGAGAGCGGGGGCGCCGGCCGACGAGCAGTACTTC. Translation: CSASSARAGAPADEQYF.